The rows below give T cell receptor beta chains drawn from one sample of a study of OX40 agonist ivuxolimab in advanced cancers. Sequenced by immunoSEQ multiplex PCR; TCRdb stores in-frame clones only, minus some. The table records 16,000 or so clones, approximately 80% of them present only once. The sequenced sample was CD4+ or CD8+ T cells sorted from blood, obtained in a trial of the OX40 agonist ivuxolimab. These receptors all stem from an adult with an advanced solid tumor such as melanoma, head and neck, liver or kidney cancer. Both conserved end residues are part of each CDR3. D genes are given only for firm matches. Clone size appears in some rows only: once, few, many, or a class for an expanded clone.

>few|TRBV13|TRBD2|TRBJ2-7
TGTGCCAGCAGTGAGGCTAGCGGCTACGAGCAGTACTTC
CASSEASGYEQYF
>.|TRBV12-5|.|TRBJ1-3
TGTGCTAGTGGTTTTGGGGGACTCACTGGAAACACCATATATTTT
CASGFGGLTGNTIYF
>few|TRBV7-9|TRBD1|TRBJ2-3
TGTGCCAGCAGCCAACAGGGGGCGCTTACGCAGTATTTT
CASSQQGALTQYF
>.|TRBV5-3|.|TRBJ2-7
TGTGCCAGAAGCTTAGGTCCTAGGCGGGCGGGGGAGCAGTACTTC
CARSLGPRRAGEQYF
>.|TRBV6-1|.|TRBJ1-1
TGTGCCAGCAGTGCGGGGGCCACTGAAGCTTTCTTT
CASSAGATEAFF
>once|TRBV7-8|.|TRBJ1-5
TGTGCCAGCAGCTTTTCCGGTGGGTGGGGGGAGAATCAGCCCCAGCATTTT
CASSFSGGWGENQPQHF
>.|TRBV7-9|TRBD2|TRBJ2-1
TGTGCCAGCAGCGAACCTCGGACTAGCGGTACGAGCTCCTACAATGAGCAGTTCTTC
CASSEPRTSGTSSYNEQFF
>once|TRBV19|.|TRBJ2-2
TGTGCCAGTAGGCAGCGGCCTCAGATAGCCGGGGAGCTGTTTTTT
CASRQRPQIAGELFF
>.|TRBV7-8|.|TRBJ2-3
TGTGCCAGCGCCCCGGGACTGCGCACAGATACGCAGTATTTT
CASAPGLRTDTQYF
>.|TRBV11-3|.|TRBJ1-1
TGTGCCAGCAGCTTTCGAGACGTAAACACTGAAGCTTTCTTT
CASSFRDVNTEAFF